The 15 T cell receptor beta chains listed next were all sequenced from one sample in a study of T cells in Graves' hyperthyroidism and ophthalmopathy. Amplified regions were TCR beta CDR3 sequences from RNA transcripts. During a first-round RT-PCR of the TCR CDR3, the HTBI primer set was used. TCRdb reprocessed the multiplex PCR reads with MiXCR, giving one entry per CDR3 protein. In the table there are about 600,000 distinct CDR3 sequences, over 12% of which are singletons. The sequenced material came from blood. The receptor source for this set is a young woman with Graves' ophthalmopathy.

This clonotype was picked up many times. J is TRBJ1-4 and V is TRBV7-8, with D unresolved. The CDR3 sequence is 16 residues long. V shed 4 bases and J shed 5 bases, with 17 bases lying between them. Germline-derived CDR1 and CDR2 are SGHVS and FQNEAQ. CDR3 nucleotide sequence: TGTGCCAGCAGCTCCGGCCCAAGAGGAGGGAATGAAAAACTGTTTTTT. As protein: CASSSGPRGGNEKLFF.

This clonotype was counted many times. The J gene is TRBJ2-1, the V gene TRBV2, with D possibly TRBD1 on 6 matching bases. Trimming removed 5 bases at V and 6 bases at J, with 11 bases between. The CDR3 is made up of 13 amino acids. Germline CDR1 is SNHLY and CDR2 is FYNNEI. CDR3 region: CASSIQGTNEQFF. Written as DNA, the CDR3 is TGTGCCAGCAGTATACAGGGAACCAATGAGCAGTTCTTC.

V and J are TRBV5-1 and TRBJ2-1, with 10 bases identical to TRBD1. The CDR3 has 15 residues. Germline values: CDR1 SGHRS, CDR2 YFSETQ. The J segment lost 4 bases and the V segment lost 5 bases, leaving 6 bases of the junction unmatched. CDR3 amino acids: CASSDDRGPYNEQFF. The CDR3 DNA sequence: TGCGCCAGCAGTGACGACAGGGGGCCTTACAATGAGCAGTTCTTC.

This clonotype was observed at least ten times. The J gene is TRBJ2-1, the V gene TRBV4-3; TRBD1 matches at 7 bases. The V segment lost 1 base and the J segment 3 bases; nucleotides outside the gene matches: 0. Germline-derived CDR1 and CDR2 are LGHNA and YSLEER. The CDR3 length is 14 residues. CDR3 DNA: TGCGCCAGCAGCCAAGCAGGGGGCTACAATGAGCAGTTCTTC. Residues: CASSQAGGYNEQFF.

This clonotype showed up many times. The CDR3: CSVPDRGRTDTQYF. The CDR3 DNA reads as TGCAGCGTTCCGGACAGGGGGCGCACAGATACGCAGTATTTT. This chain links TRBV29-1 with TRBJ2-3, with 11 bases identical to TRBD1. Trimming took 5 bases from V and 1 from J; bases not matched to a gene: 2. CDR3 length: 14 residues. The germline gives CDR1 SQVTM, CDR2 ANQGSEA.

This clonotype showed up many times. This chain connects TRBV6-1 to TRBJ2-3; D might be TRBD2 (5 bases). Trimming removed 6 bases from V and 8 bases from J, with 12 bases in between. Germline V gene data show CDR1 as MNHNS and CDR2 as SASEGT. CDR3 length: 12 amino acids. The CDR3 DNA is TGTGCCAGCAGCTCGACCGGAGGTACGCAGTATTTT. It is translated as CASSSTGGTQYF.

This clonotype was counted at least ten times. J is TRBJ1-2 and V is TRBV18; tentative D call: TRBD1 (5 bases). Germline CDR1 and CDR2: KGHSH and LQKENI. With 2 bases removed from V and 8 bases from J, the gap between germline ends came to 12 bases. The CDR3 runs to 13 residues. The CDR3, as DNA: TGTGCCAGCTCACCAGGGGCAGTAGACGGCTACACCTTC. This codes for CASSPGAVDGYTF.

There are a few counts of this clonotype. The chain has TRBV30 and TRBJ1-5; no firm D call. In germline, CDR1 is GTSNPN, CDR2 SVGIG (reference sequence). The CDR3 extends over 17 amino acids. Trimming pared 0 bases from V and 2 bases from J, leaving 17 bases between. The CDR3 sequence is CAWSVRRLLMGNQPQHF. The DNA of the CDR3 is TGTGCCTGGAGTGTACGGCGACTGTTAATGGGCAATCAGCCCCAGCATTTT.

This clonotype has ten or more counts. This chain connects TRBV7-9 to TRBJ2-7, with 9 bases fitting TRBD2. The length of the CDR3 is 15 residues. Losses at the gene ends were 1 base for V and 2 bases for J; bases not matched to a gene: 3. Germline V gene lookup returns CDR1 SEHNR and CDR2 FQNEAQ (reference sequence). The CDR3 coding sequence is TGTGCCAGCAGCTTAGTCGGCGGGAGGGCCTACGAGCAGTACTTC. Its protein is CASSLVGGRAYEQYF.

This clonotype was picked up many times. The CDR3 DNA sequence: TGTGCCAGCAGCCCCGGGACAATCGGGTCACCCCTCCACTTT. This gives the protein CASSPGTIGSPLHF. The chain has TRBV11-2 and TRBJ1-6; tentatively, D is TRBD1 (6 bases). CDR1 and CDR2 from the germline V gene are SGHAT and FQNNGV. Trimming left V 5 bases short and J 10 bases short, with 15 bases between. This CDR3 contains 14 residues.

Notes on this clonotype: This sequence may be a read error, since a much larger clone differs from it by one base. The CDR3 does not close with the conserved phenylalanine or tryptophan, likely indicating a read error. The gene calls are TRBV6-1 and TRBJ1-1; tentatively, D is TRBD1 (5 bases). V lost 6 bases to trimming and J lost 6 bases, with 20 bases between them. Germline CDR1 and CDR2: MNHNS and SASEGT. CDR3 length: 15 residues. The CDR3 coding sequence is TGTGCCAGCAGACAGGACTATTTTATTAACGCTGAAGCTTTCCTT. Protein sequence: CASRQDYFINAEAFL.

Many counts were recorded for this clonotype. The rearrangement joins TRBV7-2 to TRBJ2-3; TRBD2 aligns across 14 bases. V shed 5 bases and J 2 bases; nucleotides not matched to a gene: 12. Germline V gene lookup returns CDR1 SGHTA and CDR2 FQGNSA. The CDR3 is 19 residues long. DNA for the CDR3: TGTGCCAGCAGCCCCCGGACTAGCGGGAGGCTGGTTTACACAGATACGCAGTATTTT. As protein: CASSPRTSGRLVYTDTQYF.

This clonotype occurred many times. The CDR3 here is CASSVLSWDYGYTF. Written as DNA, the CDR3 is TGTGCCAGCAGTGTTCTTTCCTGGGACTATGGCTACACCTTC. The gene calls are TRBV28 and TRBJ1-2; D unresolved. Trimming removed 5 bases at V and 3 bases at J, with 13 bases between. In germline, CDR1 is MDHEN, CDR2 SYDVKM. This CDR3 has 14 residues.

This clonotype was seen at least ten times. This chain links TRBV5-1 with TRBJ2-5; TRBD1 agrees at 9 bases. Germline-derived CDR1 and CDR2 are SGHRS and YFSETQ. V was clipped by 4 bases and J by 4 bases; unmatched bases: 8. This CDR3 spans 15 amino acids. The CDR3 spells CASSIGTGLGETQYF. The DNA of the CDR3 is TGCGCCAGCAGCATAGGGACAGGGTTAGGAGAGACCCAGTACTTC.

Ten or more counts support this clonotype. J is TRBJ2-1 and V is TRBV7-3; the D gene is possibly TRBD2 (5 bases). The germline V gene has CDR1 SGHTA and CDR2 FQGTGA. V was clipped by 1 base and J by 5 bases, with 15 bases between them. This CDR3 region has 16 residues. The CDR3 sequence: CASSLSRRGRHNEQFF. The CDR3 DNA follows: TGTGCCAGCAGCTTAAGTCGCCGGGGTAGGCACAATGAGCAGTTCTTC.